These 16 T cell receptor beta chains originate from one sample sequenced in a study of T-cell reconstitution after alpha-beta-depleted transplantation in children. Molecular barcoding with unique molecular identifiers was used for the TCRbeta library. MiXCR, applied by TCRdb to the PCR reads, yields one record per CDR3 protein. The sample shows about 580,000 distinct CDR3 sequences, 23% of them seen only once. Sequenced here: PBMCs, mostly from graft donor cells, sampled 360 days after TCRalphabeta/CD19-depleted stem cell transplant. The receptor set was obtained from a boy under three years old who had a stem cell transplant for acute myeloid leukemia, so the T cells may come from the graft donor.

The chain couples TRBV9 to TRBJ2-7; 7 positions match TRBD2. Germline CDR1 reads SGDLS; CDR2 reads YYNGEE. The CDR3 covers 14 residues. V lost 3 bases and J lost 4; bases outside the gene matches: 7. The CDR3 nucleotides read TGTGCCAGCAGCGGACGCGACGGGGGGTACGAGCAGTACTTC. Its translation is CASSGRDGGYEQYF.

The chain couples TRBV24-1 to TRBJ2-1, with 9 bases that match TRBD1. CDR3 length: 13 amino acids. Germline V lookup: CDR1 KGHDR, CDR2 SFDVKD. V was clipped by 3 bases and J by 14 bases; unmatched bases: 7. CDR3 sequence: CATSDTWDRVKFF. The CDR3, as DNA: TGTGCCACCAGTGATACGTGGGACAGGGTGAAGTTCTTC.

This clonotype was seen only a few times. The chain couples TRBV6-1 to TRBJ2-1; the match to TRBD1 covers 9 bases. The CDR3 length is 17 residues. Germline V CDR1 and CDR2: MNHNS, SASEGT. With V trimmed by 5 bases and J by 6 bases, 14 bases remained unmatched. The CDR3 protein is CASSNHFTGGGGNEQFF. CDR3 in DNA: TGTGCCAGCAGTAACCACTTTACAGGGGGCGGGGGCAATGAGCAGTTCTTC.

The chain recombines TRBV12-3 or TRBV12-4 with TRBJ2-5; TRBD1 aligns across 7 bases. CDR3 length: 14 amino acids. V dropped 5 bases and J dropped 4; count of bases not matched to a gene: 7. DNA of the CDR3: TGTGCCAGCAGTCCGACAGGGAGTGTAGAGACCCAGTACTTC. Its protein product is CASSPTGSVETQYF.

The chain joins TRBV7-6 to TRBJ2-3; 11 bases match TRBD2. V trimming: 5 bases; J trimming: 11 bases; junction bases outside the gene matches: 15. The germline gives CDR1 SGHVS, CDR2 FNYEAQ. The CDR3 runs to 16 residues. In DNA, the CDR3 is TGTGCCAGCAGCCAAAAGACTAGCGGGGCAACCCATATGCAGTATTTT. This translates into CASSQKTSGATHMQYF.

This clonotype showed up just a few times. The CDR3 loop reads CASSSQGGRTGELFF. The DNA for the CDR3 is TGTGCCAGCAGTTCCCAGGGGGGTCGAACCGGGGAGCTGTTTTTT. The V and J genes are TRBV12-3 or TRBV12-4 and TRBJ2-2; tentatively, D is TRBD1 (7 bases). Trimming cost V 4 bases and J 5 bases, with 14 bases left between them. This CDR3 has 15 amino acids.

Many counts were recorded for this clonotype. The chain employs TRBV5-1 and TRBJ1-1, with D possibly TRBD1 on 6 matching bases. V dropped 0 bases and J dropped 2 bases, with 17 bases sitting between them. The CDR3 consists of 17 residues. The germline V gene encodes CDR1 SGHRS and CDR2 YFSETQ. The CDR3 nucleotides are TGCGCCAGCAGCTTGGGTGCGTTCGGGGGGCTAAACACTGAAGCTTTCTTT. Translation gives CASSLGAFGGLNTEAFF.

This clonotype has a handful of counts. The chain employs TRBV10-1 and TRBJ2-1; D possibly uses TRBD1 or TRBD2 (5 bases each). The length of the CDR3 is 14 residues. Germline lookup yields CDR1 WNHNN and CDR2 SYGVQD (reference sequence). V lost 2 bases and J lost 7, with 12 bases in between. The CDR3 reads CASSERDVGNEQFF. The CDR3 DNA reads TGCGCCAGCAGTGAGCGGGACGTCGGGAATGAGCAGTTCTTC.

In its sample, this clonotype was seen many times. J is TRBJ2-5 and V is TRBV29-1; no firm D call. CDR1 and CDR2 from the germline V gene are SQVTM and ANQGSEA. There are 13 residues in the CDR3. Trimming shortened V by 2 bases and J by 5 bases, and 12 bases separated the two germline ends. CDR3 coding DNA: TGCAGCGTTGAATCCCTGGGTCAGGAGACCCAGTACTTC. Protein product: CSVESLGQETQYF.

With regard to this clonotype: A much bigger clone sits one base away, suggesting this may be a read error. V is TRBV29-1 and J is TRBJ2-3; 8 bases map to TRBD2. CDR1 and CDR2 from the germline V gene are SQVTM and ANQGSEA. This CDR3 has 11 residues. The CDR3 bases are TGCGGCGTGACGGGGGGGGATACGCAGTATTTT. It specifies CGVTGGDTQYF.

This clonotype was seen a handful of times. J is TRBJ1-1 and V is TRBV20-1, with D possibly TRBD1 on 5 matching bases. The V gene's germline CDR1 is DFQATT and CDR2 SNEGSKA (reference sequence). This CDR3 comprises 14 residues. Trimming removed 6 bases at V and 1 base at J, with 15 bases between. The CDR3, as DNA: TGCAGTGCAAATCAGGGACTTCCGAACACTGAAGCTTTCTTT. Translation: CSANQGLPNTEAFF.

This clonotype was picked up a small number of times. V and J are TRBV21-1 and TRBJ2-7; the D segment call TRBD1 is taken from the table without a DNA check. TRBV21-1 is a pseudogene. The CDR3 covers 15 residues. As DNA, the CDR3 is TGTGCCAGCAGCAAAGTCGGGGGTACCTCCTACGAGCAGTACTTC. Its protein is CASSKVGGTSYEQYF.

This clonotype was observed once. This chain links TRBV12-3 or TRBV12-4 with TRBJ1-4; possibly TRBD1 for D (5 bases). Between the trimmed V and J ends, which lost 4 bases and 5 bases, there was a span of 14 bases. This CDR3 is 15 amino acids long. The CDR3 bases are TGTGCCAGCAGTTCCGCCGGGACCCCGAATGAAAAACTGTTTTTT. Translation: CASSSAGTPNEKLFF.

This clonotype was seen a few times. The gene calls are TRBV19 and TRBJ2-1, with D possibly being TRBD1 (6 bases). V was pared by 6 bases and J by 3 bases, with 12 bases between. The germline V gene has CDR1 LNHDA and CDR2 SQIVND (reference sequence). CDR3 size: 14 residues. The CDR3 loop reads CASRRQENYNEQFF. CDR3 bases: TGTGCCAGTAGGAGACAGGAGAACTACAATGAGCAGTTCTTC.

This clonotype was recorded at least ten times. J is TRBJ1-2 and V is TRBV12-3 or TRBV12-4, with D hard to call. The V and J ends lost 0 bases and 4 bases respectively, with 6 bases between them. The CDR3 loop spans 13 amino acids. In DNA form, the CDR3 reads TGTGCCAGCAGTTTAGCGAACGGCTATGGCTACACCTTC. Protein sequence: CASSLANGYGYTF.

This clonotype was found a few times. The chain carries TRBV5-6 and TRBJ1-1; tentatively, D is TRBD1 (5 bases). Germline-derived CDR1 and CDR2 are SGHDT and YYEEEE. Trimming shortened V by 4 bases and J by 2 bases, and 15 bases separated the two germline ends. The CDR3 is made up of 15 amino acids. The CDR3 DNA reads as TGTGCCAGCAGCCCTGCGGGGGGATTTAACACTGAAGCTTTCTTT. Its protein product is CASSPAGGFNTEAFF.